This entry features one T cell receptor beta chain sequence. No antigen is known for it. This record belongs to a study of PD-1 blockade in classical Hodgkin lymphoma. Whole-study findings and limits: Patients who responded completely had about the same baseline diversity as newly diagnosed patients. Nivolumab initiated under 1 year post-ASCT led to patient exclusion. Reports indicated that newly diagnosed patients had lower baseline TCR diversity than healthy donors did.

Sequencing was performed with immunoSEQ multiplex PCR; in TCRdb, only in-frame clones are kept and a portion is missing. This sample carries 50,000 to 65,000 clones, about 85% of them seen once, and the ten largest clones take about 8.3%. The time point was: cycle 4 day 1 (C4D1), after 5 to 7 weeks of nivolumab. Relapse after autologous stem cell transplantation occurred in every patient, and brentuximab vedotin exposure varied. The CDR3 totals 19 residues. Germline CDR1 MGHRA, CDR2 YSYEKL. The ends lost 0 bases at V and 1 base at J; junction bases unmatched: 8. Sample: peripheral blood mononuclear cells (PBMCs), taken before the fourth cycle of nivolumab. The sequence came from a human donor with classical Hodgkin lymphoma. This sequence joins TRBV4-1 and TRBJ1-6; 8 bases fit TRBD1. The CDR3 reads CASSQDRTGRISYNSPLHF. DNA of the CDR3: TGCGCCAGCAGCCAAGATCGGACAGGGCGCATTTCCTATAATTCACCCCTCCACTTT.